The 10 T cell receptor beta chains presented below share a single source sample, sequenced in a study of regulatory T cells in long-lasting Graves disease (dated by TCRdb to the early 2020s). Taken with the paper, the label for time point translates to: newly diagnosed GD, antithyroid drugs for less than 3 months. For both TCR sequencing and RNA sequencing, RNA was extracted from PBMCs using TRIzol. The library was prepared using multiplex PCR. These reads were obtained on an Illumina HiSeq 4000. iRepertoire HTBI primers and Arm-PCR amplification of CDR3 regions were used to construct TCR beta libraries. In TCRdb, the public reads were trimmed at Q25 with fastp and aligned with MiXCR, with productive beta chains retained. Rows are unified per CDR3 protein, each entry keeping the most common DNA and genes. The sample table records hundreds of thousands of distinct CDR3 sequences; 16% of these occur just once. Roughly 30% of the sample rests with the top ten.

These data are also associated with another study on T cells in Graves' hyperthyroidism and ophthalmopathy.

The specimen was peripheral blood mononuclear cells (PBMCs), collected at new diagnosis, from a patient treated with antithyroid drugs. The origin of the receptors is a middle-aged man with Graves disease. Donor details come from another sample of the same person, matched by shared clones.

This clonotype was picked up a small number of times. This sequence joins TRBV5-1 and TRBJ1-6; 7 nucleotides align to TRBD1. The CDR3 covers 13 residues. The J segment lost 8 bases and the V segment lost 2 bases, leaving 1 base of the junction unmatched. Germline V lookup: CDR1 SGHRS, CDR2 YFSETQ. CDR3 amino acids: CASSFQGDSPLHF. The CDR3 nucleotides read TGCGCCAGCAGCTTTCAGGGGGATTCACCCCTCCACTTT. The entire variable domain, with the rest obtained from reference TRBV5-1 and TRBJ1-6, is as follows: KAGVTQTPRYLIKTRGQQVTLSCSPISGHRSVSWYQQTPGQGLQFLFEYFSETQRNKGNFPGRFSGRQFSNSRSEMNVSTLELGDSALYLCASSFQGDSPLHFGNGTRLTVT.

This clonotype appeared a few times. V gene TRBV28 combines with J gene TRBJ1-2; weak D call: TRBD1 (5 bases). In germline, CDR1 is MDHEN, CDR2 SYDVKM. The V end was cut by 5 bases, the J end by 2 bases, with 15 bases between. This CDR3 is built from 15 residues. The CDR3: CASSPPGGFNYGYTF. The CDR3 DNA reads TGTGCCAGCAGTCCCCCGGGGGGGTTCAACTATGGCTACACCTTC.

This clonotype was counted ten times or more. The J gene is TRBJ1-1, the V gene TRBV6-2 or TRBV6-3, with a possible D match to TRBD1 (5 bases). CDR1 and CDR2 (germline): MNHEY, SVGEGT. This CDR3 has 14 residues. The V end lost 5 bases, the J end lost 7 bases, and 17 bases lay between the germline ends. Here the CDR3 DNA reads TGTGCCAGCAGTCCAACGGGGACTGCCAGTGAAGCTTTCTTT. Amino acid sequence: CASSPTGTASEAFF.

This chain links TRBV6-5 with TRBJ2-3; no firm D call. Per germline, CDR1 MNHEY and CDR2 SVGAGI. This CDR3 has 16 residues. V dropped 0 bases and J dropped 2 bases, with 12 bases sitting between them. The CDR3 region has the DNA TGTGCCAGCAGTTACTCGTTGGCCGGAATCACAGATACGCAGTATTTT. Protein: CASSYSLAGITDTQYF.

In this sample, this clonotype turned up once. A clone one base away is much larger, so this may be a read error. The chain couples TRBV5-1 to TRBJ2-2; no firm D call. The V end lost 1 base, the J end lost 0 bases, and 7 bases lay between the germline ends. The germline V gene encodes CDR1 SGHRS and CDR2 YFSETQ. This CDR3 comprises 15 residues. The CDR3 region is CASSLNGSNTGELFF. DNA of the CDR3: TGCGCCAGCAGCTTGAACGGATCGAACACCGGGGAGCTGTTTTTT.

A few counts support this clonotype. The genes are TRBV6-1 and TRBJ2-1, with D tentatively TRBD1 (6 bases). The CDR3 runs 16 residues. Germline V CDR1 and CDR2: MNHNS, SASEGT. The V and J ends lost 4 bases and 8 bases respectively, with 21 bases between them. The CDR3 DNA sequence: TGTGCCAGCAGTGTAGGCGTGGGGGCCTCCTCCTATGAGCAGTTCTTC. It encodes CASSVGVGASSYEQFF.

This clonotype showed up just a few times. A much larger clone lies a single base off, so this may be a read error. The gene calls are TRBV30 and TRBJ2-3, with TRBD2 identical over 10 bases. Unmatched junction bases numbered 12, after V lost 4 bases and J lost 14 bases. The CDR3 is 13 amino acids. Looked up from germline, CDR1 is GTSNPN and CDR2 is SVGIG (reference sequence). CDR3 amino acids: CAWNLAGVLSRYF. DNA for the CDR3: TGTGCCTGGAATCTAGCGGGGGTGCTGTCGCGGTATTTT. The full variable domain, rest sourced from reference TRBV30 and TRBJ2-3, is SQTIHQWPATLVQPVGSPLSLECTVEGTSNPNLYWYRQAAGRGLQLLFYSVGIGQISSEVPQNLSASRPQDRQFILSSKKLLLSDSGFYLCAWNLAGVLSRYFGPGTRLTVL.

Details on this clonotype: A much larger clone is a single base away; this may be a read error. The chain combines TRBV14 with TRBJ2-1; the D is unclear. CDR3 length: 15 amino acids. The germline CDR1 and CDR2 sequences are SGHDN and FVKESK. The germline V and J ends were trimmed by 0 bases and 10 bases, with 16 bases remaining between them. CDR3 loop: CASSQDHSRAYEQFF. CDR3 DNA: TGTGCCAGCAGCCAAGATCACAGTCGAGCCTACGAGCAGTTCTTC.

This clonotype was detected ten times or more. One end of the junction is discordant with germline, which a read error may explain. The CDR3 nucleotides are TGTGCCAGCAGCCAAGAGCTTAGCAATCAGCCCCAGCATTTT. This translates into CASSQELSNQPQHF. This sequence joins TRBV4-1 and TRBJ1-5; D remains ambiguous. Germline CDR1 is MGHRA and CDR2 is YSYEKL. The CDR3 spans 14 residues.

This clonotype was recorded at least ten times. The chain recombines TRBV11-3 with TRBJ2-7, with D possibly being TRBD1 or TRBD2 (5 bases each). Germline V lookup: CDR1 SGHNT, CDR2 YENEEA. V was shortened by 1 base and J by 4 bases, with 17 bases between the two germline ends. CDR3 length: 16 residues. The CDR3 loop reads CASSLVVGPKRYEQYF. The CDR3 coding sequence is TGTGCCAGCAGCTTAGTTGTGGGACCAAAGAGGTACGAGCAGTACTTC. Combining the CDR3 with reference TRBV11-3 and TRBJ2-7 gives the whole variable domain EAGVVQSPRYKIIEKKQPVAFWCNPISGHNTLYWYLQNLGQGPELLIRYENEEAVDDSQLPKDRFSAERLKGVDSTLKIQPAELGDSAVYLCASSLVVGPKRYEQYFGPGTRLTVT.